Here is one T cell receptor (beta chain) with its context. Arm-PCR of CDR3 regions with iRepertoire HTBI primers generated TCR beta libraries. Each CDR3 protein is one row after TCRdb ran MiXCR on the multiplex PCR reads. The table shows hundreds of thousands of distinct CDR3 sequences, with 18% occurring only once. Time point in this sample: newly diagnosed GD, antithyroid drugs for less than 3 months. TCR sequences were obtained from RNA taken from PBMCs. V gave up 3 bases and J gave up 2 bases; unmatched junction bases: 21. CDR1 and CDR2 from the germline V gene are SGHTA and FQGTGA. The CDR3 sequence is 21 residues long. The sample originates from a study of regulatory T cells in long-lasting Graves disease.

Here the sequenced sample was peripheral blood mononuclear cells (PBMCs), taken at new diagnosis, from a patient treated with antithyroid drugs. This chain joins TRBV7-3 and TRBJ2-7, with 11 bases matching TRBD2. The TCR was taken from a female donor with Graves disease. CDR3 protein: CASSFWGSGRAATYFTYEQYF. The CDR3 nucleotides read TGTGCCAGCAGCTTTTGGGGTAGCGGGAGGGCCGCCACATATTTCACCTACGAGCAGTACTTC.